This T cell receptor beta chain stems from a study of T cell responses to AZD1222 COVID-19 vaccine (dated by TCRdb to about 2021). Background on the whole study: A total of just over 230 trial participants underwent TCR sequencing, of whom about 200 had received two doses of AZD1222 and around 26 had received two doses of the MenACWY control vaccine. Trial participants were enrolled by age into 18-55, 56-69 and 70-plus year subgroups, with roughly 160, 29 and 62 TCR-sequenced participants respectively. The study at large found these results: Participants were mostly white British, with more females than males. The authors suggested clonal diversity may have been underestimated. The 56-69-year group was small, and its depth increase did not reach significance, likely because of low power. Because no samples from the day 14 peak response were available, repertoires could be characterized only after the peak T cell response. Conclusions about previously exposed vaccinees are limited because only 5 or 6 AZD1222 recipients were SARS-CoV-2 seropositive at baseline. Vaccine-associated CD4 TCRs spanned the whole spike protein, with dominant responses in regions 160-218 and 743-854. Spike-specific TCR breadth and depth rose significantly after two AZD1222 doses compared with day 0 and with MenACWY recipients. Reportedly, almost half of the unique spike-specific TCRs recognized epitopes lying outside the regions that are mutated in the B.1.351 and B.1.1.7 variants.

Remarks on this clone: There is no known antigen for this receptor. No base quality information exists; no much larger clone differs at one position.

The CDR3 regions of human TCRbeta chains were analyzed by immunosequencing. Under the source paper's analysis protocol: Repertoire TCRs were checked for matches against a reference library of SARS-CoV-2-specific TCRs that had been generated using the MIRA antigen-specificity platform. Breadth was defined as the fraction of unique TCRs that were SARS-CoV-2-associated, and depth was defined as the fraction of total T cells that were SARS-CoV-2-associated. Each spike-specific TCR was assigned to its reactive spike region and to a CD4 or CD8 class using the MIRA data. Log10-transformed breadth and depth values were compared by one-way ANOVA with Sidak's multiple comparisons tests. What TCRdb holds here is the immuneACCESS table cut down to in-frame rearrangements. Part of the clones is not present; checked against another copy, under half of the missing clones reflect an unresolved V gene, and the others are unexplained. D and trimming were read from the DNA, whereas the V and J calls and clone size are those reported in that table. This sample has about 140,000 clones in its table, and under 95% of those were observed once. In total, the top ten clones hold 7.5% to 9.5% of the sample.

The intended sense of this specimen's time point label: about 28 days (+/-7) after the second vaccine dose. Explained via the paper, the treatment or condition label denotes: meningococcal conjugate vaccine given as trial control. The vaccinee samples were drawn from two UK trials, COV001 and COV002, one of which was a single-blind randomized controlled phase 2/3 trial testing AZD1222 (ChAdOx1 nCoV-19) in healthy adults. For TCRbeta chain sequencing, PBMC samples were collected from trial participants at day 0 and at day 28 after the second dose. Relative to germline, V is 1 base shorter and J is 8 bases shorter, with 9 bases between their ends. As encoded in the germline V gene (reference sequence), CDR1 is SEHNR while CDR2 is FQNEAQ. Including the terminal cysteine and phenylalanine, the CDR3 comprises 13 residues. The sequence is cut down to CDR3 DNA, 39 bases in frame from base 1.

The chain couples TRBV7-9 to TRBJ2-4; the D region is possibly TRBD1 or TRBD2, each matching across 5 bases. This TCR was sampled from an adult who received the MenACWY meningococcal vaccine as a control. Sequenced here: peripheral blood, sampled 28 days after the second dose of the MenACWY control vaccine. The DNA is TGTGCCAGCAGCTTAGATGGGACCTACATTCAGTACTTC. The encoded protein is CASSLDGTYIQYF.